This TCR beta chain was retrieved from a study of blood T cell repertoires in COVID-19. Across the whole study: Acute-phase and convalescent COVID-19 samples originated in the United States, Italy and Spain. PBMCs, B-cell-depleted T cells, or T cells provided the cDNA or gDNA that made up the material.

As handled by the study authors: Quantification of nucleated cells was approximated via reference gene primer amplification. Sequenced by immunoSEQ multiplex PCR; TCRdb stores in-frame clones only, minus some. That table is the source of V, J and clone size, and D and trimming were worked out from the DNA. The data contain about 120,000 clones, around four fifths of them seen just once; the ten biggest clones take up just under 7.5%. Germline V gene data show CDR1 as MNHNY and CDR2 as SVGAGI (reference sequence). The trim removed 5 bases at V and 5 bases at J, leaving 14 bases unmatched. The CDR3 spans 18 residues.

The sequenced sample consisted of peripheral blood. The receptor was derived from a man in his 70s with active or convalescent COVID-19. This sequence joins TRBV6-6 and TRBJ2-1, with TRBD2 identical over 11 bases. The CDR3 DNA reads as TGTGCCAGCAGTCGCACGCCGACCGGGACTAGCGGACACAATGAGCAGTTCTTC. Protein product: CASSRTPTGTSGHNEQFF.